The sequence of this T cell receptor beta chain was determined in a study of control samples from healthy donors and cancer patients. Per the germline V gene, CDR1 is MNHEY and CDR2 is SMNVEV (reference sequence). With V trimmed by 5 bases and J by 7 bases, 15 bases remained unmatched. This CDR3 region has 16 residues. Profiling relied on immunoSEQ multiplex PCR, and the TCRdb table lists in-frame clones only, not all of them. The data show fewer than 90,000 clones, about 90% seen once. Sequenced material: PBMCs. This chain joins TRBV27 and TRBJ2-3; 7 nucleotides agree with TRBD2. The origin of this receptor is a woman between 55 and 75 years old with head and neck cancer. The CDR3 bases are TGTGCCAGCAGTCCGGGGACGCCCCGGGGGGTGTATACGCAGTATTTT. Protein sequence: CASSPGTPRGVYTQYF.